The 25 T cell receptor beta chains reported below all come from one sample, sequenced in a study of human T cells and chemical hapten exposure. Regarding time point: patch test 3, about 24 weeks after DPC sensitization. Specified treatment: therapeutic diphenylcyclopropenone sensitization with weekly scalp DPC. TCRdb itself ran the RACE reads through MiXCR, one entry per CDR3 protein. The sample yields around 70,000 distinct CDR3 sequences, 8.5% to 14% seen once. This material consisted of whole blood, taken in connection with sensitization to the hapten diphenylcyclopropenone (DPC). The receptors were gathered from a woman aged 45-65 years with alopecia areata. Some clones in this sample may be carry-over from other donors' samples.

Comments on this clonotype: A junction end diverges from the germline sequence, so it may reflect a read error. The chain is built from TRBV6-5 and TRBJ2-2, with D possibly being TRBD1 (6 bases). This CDR3 contains 16 residues. The germline gives CDR1 MNHEY, CDR2 SVGAGI. This chain's CDR3 is CGSTTDRRPHTGELFF. The CDR3 DNA sequence: TGTGGCAGCACTACCGACAGGAGACCCCACACCGGGGAGCTGTTTTTT.

Ten or more counts support this clonotype. V usage is TRBV18 and J usage is TRBJ2-7; D ambiguous. Between the trimmed V and J ends, which lost 3 bases and 2 bases, there was a span of 11 bases. Per the germline V gene, CDR1 is KGHSH and CDR2 is LQKENI. The CDR3 contains 14 residues. This CDR3 is CASSPDGITYEQYF. CDR3 in DNA: TGTGCCAGCTCACCTGACGGAATAACCTACGAGCAGTACTTC.

The sample holds one count of this clonotype. The rearrangement uses TRBV11-3 and TRBJ1-2; possibly TRBD1 for D (5 bases). There are 13 residues in the CDR3. CDR1 is SGHNT, CDR2 YENEEA, per germline. Trimming removed 5 bases from V and 2 bases from J, with 9 bases in between. This CDR3 reads CASSPQGNYGYTF. DNA for the CDR3: TGTGCCAGCAGCCCGCAGGGCAACTATGGCTACACCTTC.

This clonotype was counted at least ten times. V usage is TRBV20-1 and J usage is TRBJ2-1, with 9 nucleotides matching TRBD2. The CDR3 runs to 16 residues. Germline-derived CDR1 and CDR2 are DFQATT and SNEGSKA (reference sequence). V shed 2 bases and J 1 base; nucleotides not matched to a gene: 6. The chain's CDR3 is CSARLASGMSYNEQFF. The CDR3 DNA is TGCAGTGCTAGATTAGCTAGCGGGATGTCCTACAATGAGCAGTTCTTC.

This clonotype was counted many times. This chain connects TRBV4-1 to TRBJ2-7; TRBD1 matches at 9 bases. J was trimmed by 2 bases and V by 4 bases; bases with no gene match: 6. CDR3 length equals 15 residues. Germline loops: CDR1 MGHRA, CDR2 YSYEKL. The CDR3 DNA reads as TGCGCCAGCAGCCGACAGGGGGAAAGGGCCTACGAGCAGTACTTC. Amino acids: CASSRQGERAYEQYF.

This clonotype was seen a handful of times. This rearrangement joins TRBV4-3 to TRBJ2-2, with 10 nucleotides matching TRBD1. Germline CDR1 is LGHNA and CDR2 is YSLEER. Trimming took 1 base from V and 4 from J; bases not matched to a gene: 6. This CDR3 region has 17 residues. CDR3 amino acids: CASSQAGQGVSTGELFF. The CDR3 DNA reads TGCGCCAGCAGCCAAGCAGGACAGGGGGTTTCCACCGGGGAGCTGTTTTTT.

This clonotype was detected only a few times. The chain links TRBV29-1 to TRBJ2-1; D perhaps matches TRBD1 (5 bases). CDR1 and CDR2 from the germline V gene are SQVTM and ANQGSEA. Trimming removed 2 bases from V and 2 bases from J, with 7 bases in between. CDR3 size: 13 residues. Here the CDR3 DNA reads TGCAGCGTTGAAAGACAGACCTACAATGAGCAGTTCTTC. Amino acids: CSVERQTYNEQFF.

This clonotype was observed many times. The genes are TRBV20-1 and TRBJ2-1; 7 bases align to TRBD2. The CDR3 runs 15 residues. J gave up 5 bases and V 3 bases, and 10 bases lay outside the gene matches. Germline CDR1 is DFQATT and CDR2 is SNEGSKA (reference sequence). CDR3 region: CSASPTSVGNNEQFF. The CDR3 DNA reads TGCAGTGCTAGCCCTACTAGCGTAGGCAACAATGAGCAGTTCTTC.

This clonotype occurred many times. The chain has TRBV5-6 and TRBJ1-6; weak D call: TRBD1 (6 bases). The CDR3 runs 15 residues. Trimming removed 1 base at V and 9 bases at J, with 14 bases between. Germline loops: CDR1 SGHDT, CDR2 YYEEEE. This CDR3 is CASSLKGGSGSPLHF. As DNA, the CDR3 is TGTGCCAGCAGCTTGAAGGGGGGATCAGGTTCACCCCTCCACTTT.

The V gene is TRBV5-1, the J gene TRBJ2-5; no definite D call. The CDR3 covers 14 residues. The germline V gene has CDR1 SGHRS and CDR2 YFSETQ. The V end lost 1 base, the J end lost 2 bases, and 9 bases lay between the germline ends. CDR3 protein: CASSLKDTQETQYF. The CDR3 nucleotides read TGCGCCAGCAGCTTGAAAGACACACAAGAGACCCAGTACTTC.

The chain is built from TRBV10-3 and TRBJ2-7; D gene unclear. The CDR3 sequence is 16 residues long. CDR1 is ENHRY, CDR2 SYGVKD, per germline. Deletions cut 3 bases from V and 0 bases from J, with 15 bases between. CDR3 DNA: TGTGCCATCAGTGACCCCGGCGACTGGAGCTCCTACGAGCAGTACTTC. Translation gives CAISDPGDWSSYEQYF.

This clonotype showed up just a few times. The V gene is TRBV7-9, the J gene TRBJ2-3; D is ambiguous. This CDR3 comprises 12 residues. V was pared by 5 bases and J by 4 bases, with 7 bases between. CDR1 and CDR2 (germline): SEHNR, FQNEAQ (reference sequence). The chain's CDR3 is CASSNGPDTQYF. The CDR3 bases are TGTGCCAGCAGCAATGGTCCAGATACGCAGTATTTT.

The sample holds a few counts of this clonotype. The rearrangement joins TRBV18 to TRBJ1-1, with 7 nucleotides matching TRBD1. The CDR3 has 12 amino acids. V gave up 5 bases and J gave up 6 bases; unmatched junction bases: 3. CDR1 is KGHSH, CDR2 LQKENI, per germline. The CDR3 sequence is CASSNRGPEAFF. CDR3 bases: TGTGCCAGCTCAAACAGGGGCCCTGAAGCTTTCTTT.

This clonotype occurred a few times. This chain connects TRBV28 to TRBJ2-3; 9 nucleotides align to TRBD2. The length of the CDR3 is 15 residues. Germline V gives CDR1 MDHEN, CDR2 SYDVKM. J was trimmed by 4 bases and V by 2 bases; bases with no gene match: 4. CDR3 bases: TGTGCCAGCAGTTTAGCGGGAGGGGCCTCAGATACGCAGTATTTT. It translates to CASSLAGGASDTQYF.

The sample holds a few counts of this clonotype. The genes are TRBV7-9 and TRBJ2-1; 10 bases line up with TRBD1. The CDR3 totals 15 residues. J was trimmed by 4 bases and V by 5 bases; bases with no gene match: 5. Germline V CDR1 and CDR2: SEHNR, FQNEAQ (reference sequence). As DNA, the CDR3 is TGTGCCAGCAGCCGGCGACAGGGGGCGTACAATGAGCAGTTCTTC. It encodes CASSRRQGAYNEQFF. The full variable domain, completed using reference TRBV7-9 and TRBJ2-1, is DTGVSQNPRHKITKRGQNVTFRCDPISEHNRLYWYRQTLGQGPEFLTYFQNEAQLEKSRLLSDRFSAERPKGSFSTLEIQRTEQGDSAMYLCASSRRQGAYNEQFFGPGTRLTVL.

This clonotype has ten or more counts. The chain couples TRBV5-1 to TRBJ2-1; 8 bases align to TRBD2. V gave up 0 bases and J gave up 7 bases; unmatched junction bases: 3. This CDR3 spans 14 amino acids. Germline CDR1 and CDR2: SGHRS and YFSETQ. The CDR3 spells CASSLVVAGNEQFF. The CDR3 nucleotides are TGCGCCAGCAGCTTGGTCGTAGCGGGAAATGAGCAGTTCTTC.

This clonotype was observed at least ten times. The V gene is TRBV12-5, the J gene TRBJ1-2; TRBD1 matches 7 bases. CDR1 LGHNT and CDR2 FRNRAP come from the germline V gene. This CDR3 region has 14 residues. J was trimmed by 5 bases and V by 3 bases; bases with no gene match: 6. The CDR3 bases are TGTGCTAGTGGTTTCTGGGAGGGGGCGTATGGCTACACCTTC. Translated, it gives CASGFWEGAYGYTF.

The chain carries TRBV29-1 and TRBJ2-1; 7 bases match TRBD1. Germline V gene lookup returns CDR1 SQVTM and CDR2 ANQGSEA. V shed 6 bases and J 2 bases; nucleotides not matched to a gene: 7. The CDR3 runs 14 residues. CDR3 DNA: TGCAGCGTCTTCCCGACAGGGACCTACAATGAGCAGTTCTTC. As protein: CSVFPTGTYNEQFF.

This rearrangement joins TRBV29-1 to TRBJ2-7, with D uncertain. The CDR3 contains 15 residues. The germline CDR1 and CDR2 sequences are SQVTM and ANQGSEA. Deletions cut 3 bases from V and 5 bases from J, with 20 bases between. CDR3 sequence (DNA): TGCAGCGTTGAGCGGTCTTGCAGGTACCTTCACGAGCAGTACTTC. As protein: CSVERSCRYLHEQYF.

This clonotype was counted between two and nine times. V and J are TRBV20-1 and TRBJ2-6, with TRBD2 as a possible D gene (5 bases). The ends were cut back, 5 bases at V and 3 bases at J, with 11 bases in the middle. The CDR3 is 14 amino acids. Germline V gene lookup returns CDR1 DFQATT and CDR2 SNEGSKA (reference sequence). DNA for the CDR3: TGCAGTGCTCTCAGGACTCTTGGGGCCAACGTCCTGACTTTC. It is translated as CSALRTLGANVLTF.

This clonotype was found many times. The gene calls are TRBV5-1 and TRBJ2-7; D remains unclear. The CDR3 is 12 amino acids. Trimming cost V 0 bases and J 6 bases, with 7 bases left between them. Germline V lookup: CDR1 SGHRS, CDR2 YFSETQ. DNA of the CDR3: TGCGCCAGCAGCTTGGTAGGCGGCGAGCAGTACTTC. As protein: CASSLVGGEQYF.

This clonotype showed up many times. This chain connects TRBV27 to TRBJ1-1; D unresolved. Trimming cost V 5 bases and J 1 base, with 8 bases left between them. The CDR3 runs to 13 residues. The germline V gene encodes CDR1 MNHEY and CDR2 SMNVEV (reference sequence). The CDR3 here is CASSPHQNTEAFF. The CDR3 nucleotides are TGTGCCAGCAGTCCCCACCAGAACACTGAAGCTTTCTTT.

Only one count was recorded for this clonotype. A much larger clone is a single base away; this may be a read error. The J gene is TRBJ2-7, the V gene TRBV11-1, with 7 bases identical to TRBD1. With 4 bases clipped from V and 5 bases from J, the junction kept 5 bases outside the gene matches. Germline CDR1 is SGHAT and CDR2 is FQDESV (reference sequence). The CDR3 covers 13 residues. The CDR3 nucleotides read TGTGCCAGCAGCTCCGACAGGGCCCACGAGCAGTACTTC. The encoded protein is CASSSDRAHEQYF.

This clonotype was counted ten times or more. The V gene is TRBV7-2, the J gene TRBJ2-5, with unresolved D. V was cut by 3 bases and J by 5 bases, with 7 bases left in between. Germline CDR1 and CDR2: SGHTA and FQGNSA. This CDR3 spans 12 amino acids. CDR3 protein: CASSFRVETQYF. DNA for the CDR3: TGTGCCAGCAGCTTTCGGGTCGAGACCCAGTACTTC.

CDR3 residues: CASSEQGARSTEAFF. In DNA, the CDR3 is TGTGCCAGCAGCGAGCAGGGGGCGCGTAGCACTGAAGCTTTCTTT. This rearrangement joins TRBV11-3 to TRBJ1-1; 8 nucleotides agree with TRBD1. This CDR3 comprises 15 residues. Per the germline V gene, CDR1 is SGHNT and CDR2 is YENEEA. With 5 bases clipped from V and 4 bases from J, the junction kept 9 bases outside the gene matches.